This T cell receptor beta chain stems from a study of shared clonotypes between healthy human individuals. Broader study findings: Shared clonotypes across all four donors exceeded non-shared ones in generation probability. Rarefaction revealed incomplete sorted-subset sequencing despite large depth.

Per germline, CDR1 LNHDA and CDR2 SQIVND (reference sequence). The CDR3 has 13 residues. This clone was seen once. Its antigen is still unknown. At one end, the junction sequence differs from germline, possibly due to a read error. For sorted subsets, 150 to 200 ng DNA per replicate equaled 30,000 or so T cell genomes. Repertoires were generated with immunoSEQ multiplex PCR, while TCRdb's copy carries only in-frame clones and drops some. This table has hundreds of thousands of clones, 90% to 98% appearing once. Naivety among CD8 cells was defined by CD45RO negativity and positive CCR7 selection, thereby excluding terminally differentiated effector memory CD45RA+ cells.

This TCR came from a man aged 25-45 years in good health. The sequenced sample consisted of naive CD8+ T cells sorted from blood. The chain combines TRBV19 with TRBJ2-5, with TRBD2 matching over 7 bases. CDR3 coding DNA: TGCGCCATGGAGGGAGGGGTAGAAGAGACCCAGTACTTC. As protein: CAMEGGVEETQYF.